Shown below are 21 T cell receptor beta chains from a single sample sequenced in a study of blood T cell repertoires in COVID-19. Measured with immunoSEQ multiplex PCR; TCRdb has only the in-frame clones, and not every one. The sample holds just under 350,000 clones; around 80% are singletons and the top ten take 2.5% to 3%. The sequenced material came from peripheral blood. These receptors all come from a man aged 25-40 years with active or convalescent COVID-19.

The chain joins TRBV29-1 to TRBJ2-1, with 14 bases fitting TRBD2. Germline assignment: CDR1 SQVTM and CDR2 ANQGSEA. The CDR3 totals 16 residues. Trimming took 4 bases from V and 1 from J; bases not matched to a gene: 3. The CDR3 DNA follows: TGCAGCGTTGTGGGGACTAGCGGGAGTTCCTACAATGAGCAGTTCTTC. It encodes CSVVGTSGSSYNEQFF.

This chain uses TRBV4-1 with TRBJ2-7, with 10 bases matching TRBD1. The CDR3 is 16 residues long. Per the germline V gene, CDR1 is MGHRA and CDR2 is YSYEKL. V shed 4 bases and J 6 bases; nucleotides not matched to a gene: 12. The CDR3 region has the DNA TGCGCCAGCAGCCGATCAAGGAGGACAGGGGGAAGCGAGCAGTACTTC. As protein: CASSRSRRTGGSEQYF.

This clone was seen just once. The chain has TRBV4-1 and TRBJ1-1; no clear D gene. Germline V lookup: CDR1 MGHRA, CDR2 YSYEKL. The CDR3 sequence is 17 residues long. V lost 2 bases and J lost 0, with 16 bases in between. The CDR3 here is CASSQFVTGVMNTEAFF. DNA of the CDR3: TGCGCCAGCAGCCAATTTGTTACCGGAGTCATGAACACTGAAGCTTTCTTT.

The V gene is TRBV2, the J gene TRBJ1-2; D gene uncertain. The CDR3 extends over 11 amino acids. Germline CDR1 SNHLY, CDR2 FYNNEI. The V end lost 8 bases, the J end lost 2 bases, and 6 bases lay between the germline ends. CDR3 DNA: TGTGCCAGCGCGGAGAACTATGGCTACACCTTC. This translates into CASAENYGYTF.

The V and J genes are TRBV15 and TRBJ2-7; 7 nucleotides align to TRBD1. The CDR3 contains 16 residues. Unmatched junction bases numbered 11, after V lost 2 bases and J lost 4 bases. Looked up from germline, CDR1 is LNHNV and CDR2 is YYDKDF (reference sequence). The CDR3 protein is CATSRTKVDRIYEQYF. In nucleotides, the CDR3 is TGTGCCACCAGCAGAACTAAGGTGGACAGGATTTACGAGCAGTACTTC.

This chain uses TRBV7-3 with TRBJ2-4; 10 bases fit TRBD1. The CDR3 is 13 residues long. The junction had 0 bases not matched to a gene; V was cut back by 2 bases and J by 8 bases. Germline CDR1 and CDR2: SGHTA and FQGTGA. The CDR3 region is CASSLGTGDIQYF. Written as DNA, the CDR3 is TGTGCCAGCAGCTTAGGGACAGGGGACATTCAGTACTTC. Variable domain in full (rest from reference TRBV7-3 and TRBJ2-4): GAGVSQTPSNKVTEKGKYVELRCDPISGHTALYWYRQSLGQGPEFLIYFQGTGAADDSGLPNDRFFAVRPEGSVSTLKIQRTERGDSAVYLCASSLGTGDIQYFGAGTRLSVL.

In its sample, this clone was seen once. The V and J genes are TRBV13 and TRBJ2-7; no definite D call. CDR3 length: 13 residues. V shed 0 bases and J shed 3 bases, with 6 bases lying between them. Per the germline V gene, CDR1 is PRHDT and CDR2 is FYEKMQ (reference sequence). The CDR3 DNA reads as TGTGCCAGCAGCTTAGGTTACGGCTACGAGCAGTACTTC. Translated: CASSLGYGYEQYF.

The chain recombines TRBV12-3 or TRBV12-4 with TRBJ1-2; D is unresolved. Trimming took off 1 base at V and 8 bases at J, with 11 bases between the two ends. The CDR3 contains 13 residues. The DNA for the CDR3 is TGTGCCAGCAGTTTAGTCCCAGGTAGAGGCTACACCTTC. Protein product: CASSLVPGRGYTF.

The chain employs TRBV5-6 and TRBJ2-3; TRBD2 is a possible D gene (5 bases). V shed 4 bases and J shed 1 base, with 19 bases lying between them. The CDR3 spans 17 residues. CDR1 SGHDT and CDR2 YYEEEE come from the germline V gene. CDR3 in amino acids: CASSLNIGLGGTDTQYF. CDR3 sequence (DNA): TGTGCCAGCAGCCTGAACATCGGGCTCGGGGGCACAGATACGCAGTATTTT. Full variable domain (remainder filled in from reference TRBV5-6 and TRBJ2-3): DAGVTQSPTHLIKTRGQQVTLRCSPKSGHDTVSWYQQALGQGPQFIFQYYEEEERQRGNFPDRFSGHQFPNYSSELNVNALLLGDSALYLCASSLNIGLGGTDTQYFGPGTRLTVL.

V usage is TRBV6-4 and J usage is TRBJ1-6; D is ambiguous. V was trimmed by 4 bases and J by 7 bases, leaving 8 bases between them. This CDR3 spans 13 amino acids. Germline CDR1 is MRHNA and CDR2 is SNTAGT. CDR3 nucleotides: TGTGCCAGCAGTGCCTTACGGAATTCACCCCTCCACTTT. It is translated as CASSALRNSPLHF.

The chain uses TRBV12-3 or TRBV12-4 and TRBJ1-5, with D perhaps TRBD1 (6 bases). Trimming removed 0 bases from V and 9 bases from J, with 9 bases in between. CDR3 size: 13 residues. For the CDR3, the DNA is TGTGCCAGCAGTTTAGCCCAACAGGGGCCCCAGCATTTT. Its translation is CASSLAQQGPQHF.

The rearrangement uses TRBV19 and TRBJ2-5, with D possibly matching TRBD1 (5 bases). The ends were cut back, 6 bases at V and 7 bases at J, with 15 bases in the middle. Germline CDR1 is LNHDA and CDR2 is SQIVND (reference sequence). This CDR3 is built from 13 residues. CDR3 sequence: CASRSLPQGTQYF. The DNA for the CDR3 is TGTGCCAGTAGATCCCTCCCCCAGGGGACCCAGTACTTC.

This sequence joins TRBV3-1 (or the pseudogene TRBV3-2) and TRBJ2-1, with TRBD2 matching 9 bases. The CDR3 sequence is 13 residues long. Germline-derived CDR1 and CDR2 are LGHDT and YNNKEL (reference sequence). V trimming: 6 bases; J trimming: 7 bases; junction bases outside the gene matches: 4. The CDR3, as DNA: TGTGCCAGCAGTGCCCTAGCGGGAAATGAGCAGTTCTTC. Protein sequence: CASSALAGNEQFF.

This rearrangement joins TRBV7-6 to TRBJ2-3, with D perhaps matching TRBD2 (5 bases). Per the germline V gene, CDR1 is SGHVS and CDR2 is FNYEAQ. The CDR3 spans 13 residues. V was trimmed by 5 bases and J by 4 bases, leaving 10 bases between them. The CDR3 reads CASSRIGADTQYF. The CDR3 DNA follows: TGTGCCAGCAGCCGAATCGGGGCAGATACGCAGTATTTT.

The J gene is TRBJ1-5, the V gene TRBV9, with 9 positions matching TRBD1. The ends lost 3 bases at V and 3 bases at J; junction bases unmatched: 7. This CDR3 spans 16 amino acids. Germline values: CDR1 SGDLS, CDR2 YYNGEE. CDR3: CASSETGGMVNQPQHF. The CDR3, as DNA: TGTGCCAGCAGCGAGACAGGGGGAATGGTCAATCAGCCCCAGCATTTT. Full variable domain (remainder filled in from reference TRBV9 and TRBJ1-5): DSGVTQTPKHLITATGQRVTLRCSPRSGDLSVYWYQQSLDQGLQFLIQYYNGEERAKGNILERFSAQQFPDLHSELNLSSLELGDSALYFCASSETGGMVNQPQHFGDGTRLSIL.

The chain uses TRBV7-9 and TRBJ2-5, with D perhaps matching TRBD1 (6 bases). Germline lookup yields CDR1 SEHNR and CDR2 FQNEAQ (reference sequence). The CDR3 is 12 amino acids. V was pared by 6 bases and J by 5 bases, with 10 bases between. CDR3: CASRQGGETQYF. The CDR3 DNA follows: TGTGCCAGCAGACAGGGCGGTGAGACCCAGTACTTC.

This chain joins TRBV6-5 and TRBJ2-7; 9 bases fit TRBD1. CDR1 and CDR2 (germline): MNHEY, SVGAGI. V was pared by 6 bases and J by 2 bases, with 2 bases of the junction left unmatched. CDR3 size: 13 residues. CDR3 coding DNA: TGTGCCAGCAGCGGACAGGGGACCTACGAGCAGTACTTC. Translated: CASSGQGTYEQYF.

This clone was observed once. CDR3 loop: CASSFAREGQPQHF. The CDR3 bases are TGTGCCAGCAGTTTTGCCAGGGAAGGCCAGCCCCAGCATTTT. The chain uses TRBV27 and TRBJ1-5; possible D gene TRBD1, 5 bases. There are 14 residues in the CDR3. Germline V gene data show CDR1 as MNHEY and CDR2 as SMNVEV (reference sequence). V lost 3 bases and J 7 bases, leaving 13 bases between the germline ends.

The chain links TRBV27 to TRBJ1-3; D is undetermined. The V and J ends lost 6 bases and 0 bases respectively, with 15 bases between them. The germline CDR1 and CDR2 sequences are MNHEY and SMNVEV (reference sequence). This CDR3 spans 16 amino acids. CDR3: CASSSERSSSGNTIYF. DNA for the CDR3: TGTGCCAGCAGCTCCGAGAGGTCTAGCTCTGGAAACACCATATATTTT.

CDR3 coding DNA: TGTGCCAGCAGCTTCGCCGGAGGGACGGATACGCAGTATTTT. The encoded protein is CASSFAGGTDTQYF. The gene calls are TRBV7-3 and TRBJ2-3; weak D call: TRBD2 (6 bases). Trimming stripped 3 bases from V and 6 bases from J, with 13 bases between. The CDR3 is 14 residues long. The germline V gene encodes CDR1 SGHTA and CDR2 FQGTGA.

A single count supports this clone. The J gene is TRBJ2-3, the V gene TRBV13; 9 positions match TRBD2. Per the germline V gene, CDR1 is PRHDT and CDR2 is FYEKMQ (reference sequence). After removal of 4 bases from V and 1 base from J, the junction contained 0 bases not matched to a gene. This CDR3 comprises 14 residues. The DNA of the CDR3 is TGTGCCAGCAGCTCTAGCGGGGGCACAGATACGCAGTATTTT. It translates to CASSSSGGTDTQYF.